One sample yielded the 9 T cell receptor beta chains listed below, sequenced in a study of control samples from healthy donors and cancer patients. Profiled with immunoSEQ multiplex PCR; TCRdb holds only in-frame clones, not every one. The sample has under 200,000 clones; about nine tenths are singletons. Input material: blood. The receptors shown here come from a woman in her 30s in good health.

This sequence joins TRBV7-8 and TRBJ1-5, with TRBD1 as a possible D gene (6 bases). Trimming left V 1 base short and J 5 bases short, with 9 bases between. The CDR3 totals 14 residues. Germline lookup yields CDR1 SGHVS and CDR2 FQNEAQ. The CDR3 sequence is CASSLGQGYQPQHF. The CDR3 DNA follows: TGTGCCAGCAGCTTAGGCCAGGGGTATCAGCCCCAGCATTTT.

This clone was picked up one time. V gene TRBV11-2 combines with J gene TRBJ1-5; D may be TRBD1 (6 bases). This CDR3 contains 17 residues. The V and J ends lost 5 bases and 4 bases respectively, with 21 bases between them. Germline V gives CDR1 SGHAT, CDR2 FQNNGV. CDR3 DNA sequence: TGTGCCAGCAGCCCCCCTTATGGGCAGGGGCGAAATCAGCCCCAGCATTTT. Protein product: CASSPPYGQGRNQPQHF. The full variable domain, in which reference TRBV11-2 and TRBJ1-5 provide the parts outside the CDR3, is EAGVAQSPRYKIIEKRQSVAFWCNPISGHATLYWYQQILGQGPKLLIQFQNNGVVDDSQLPKDRFSAERLKGVDSTLKIQPAKLEDSAVYLCASSPPYGQGRNQPQHFGDGTRLSIL.

The chain is built from TRBV7-8 and TRBJ1-1; D not resolved. This CDR3 comprises 13 residues. Deletions cut 5 bases from V and 0 bases from J, with 7 bases between. CDR1 and CDR2 (germline): SGHVS, FQNEAQ. This chain's CDR3 is CASSGALNTEAFF. CDR3 coding DNA: TGTGCCAGCAGCGGCGCGTTGAACACTGAAGCTTTCTTT.

The V and J genes are TRBV28 and TRBJ2-2, with D maybe TRBD2 (7 bases). V lost 7 bases and J 0 bases, leaving 12 bases between the germline ends. The CDR3 sequence is 15 residues long. Germline V gives CDR1 MDHEN, CDR2 SYDVKM. CDR3 DNA sequence: TGTGCCAGCAAGTCGGGGGGCGCGAACACCGGGGAGCTGTTTTTT. Protein: CASKSGGANTGELFF.

The chain joins TRBV24-1 to TRBJ1-2; D gene uncertain. Deletions cut 1 base from V and 4 bases from J, with 6 bases between. Germline loops: CDR1 KGHDR, CDR2 SFDVKD. The CDR3 length is 13 residues. The CDR3 loop reads CATSDFSSYGYTF. The CDR3 DNA reads TGTGCCACCAGTGATTTTTCCAGCTATGGCTACACCTTC.

This chain joins TRBV6-6 and TRBJ1-6; D remains unclear. The CDR3 runs to 14 residues. The germline CDR1 and CDR2 sequences are MNHNY and SVGAGI (reference sequence). Trimming took 0 bases from V and 7 from J, leaving 7 bases between them. DNA of the CDR3: TGTGCCAGCAGTTACTCGATGACGAATTCACCCCTCCACTTT. It specifies CASSYSMTNSPLHF.

This chain joins TRBV6-5 and TRBJ2-7; 8 positions match TRBD2. The CDR3 has 13 residues. With 6 bases clipped from V and 5 bases from J, the junction kept 6 bases outside the gene matches. Germline lookup yields CDR1 MNHEY and CDR2 SVGAGI. The CDR3 region is CASRSGLAHEQYF. The DNA of the CDR3 is TGTGCCAGCAGATCCGGACTAGCCCACGAGCAGTACTTC.

The rearrangement uses TRBV4-2 and TRBJ1-4, with a weak D call TRBD1 (6 bases). Germline CDR1 reads LGHNA; CDR2 reads YNFKEQ. The CDR3 runs 16 residues. The V gene lost 0 bases and the J gene lost 3 bases, with 11 bases spanning the gap. The CDR3 DNA reads as TGTGCCAGCAGCCAAGAGGGTCAGGGGCCTAATGAAAAACTGTTTTTT. It yields the protein CASSQEGQGPNEKLFF.

The chain recombines TRBV6-4 with TRBJ2-3, with 9 bases lining up with TRBD2. V gave up 0 bases and J gave up 5 bases; unmatched junction bases: 3. This CDR3 is built from 15 residues. Germline CDR1 is MRHNA and CDR2 is SNTAGT. The CDR3 DNA reads as TGTGCCAGCAGTGACTCTAGCGGGAGAGGAGATACGCAGTATTTT. This sequence encodes CASSDSSGRGDTQYF.